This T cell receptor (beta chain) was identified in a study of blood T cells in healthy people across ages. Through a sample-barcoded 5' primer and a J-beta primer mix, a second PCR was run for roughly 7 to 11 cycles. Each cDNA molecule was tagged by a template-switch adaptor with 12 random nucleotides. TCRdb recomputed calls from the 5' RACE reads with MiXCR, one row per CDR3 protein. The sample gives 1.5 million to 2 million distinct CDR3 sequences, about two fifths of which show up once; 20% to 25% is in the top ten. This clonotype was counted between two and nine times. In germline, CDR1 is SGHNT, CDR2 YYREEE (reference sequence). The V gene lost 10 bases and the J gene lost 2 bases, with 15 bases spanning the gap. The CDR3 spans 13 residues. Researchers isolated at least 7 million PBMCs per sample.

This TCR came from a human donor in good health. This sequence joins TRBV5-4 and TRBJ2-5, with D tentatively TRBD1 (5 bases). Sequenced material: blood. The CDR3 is CAVAGSEQETQYF. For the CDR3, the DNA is TGTGCCGTGGCAGGGTCGGAGCAAGAGACCCAGTACTTC.